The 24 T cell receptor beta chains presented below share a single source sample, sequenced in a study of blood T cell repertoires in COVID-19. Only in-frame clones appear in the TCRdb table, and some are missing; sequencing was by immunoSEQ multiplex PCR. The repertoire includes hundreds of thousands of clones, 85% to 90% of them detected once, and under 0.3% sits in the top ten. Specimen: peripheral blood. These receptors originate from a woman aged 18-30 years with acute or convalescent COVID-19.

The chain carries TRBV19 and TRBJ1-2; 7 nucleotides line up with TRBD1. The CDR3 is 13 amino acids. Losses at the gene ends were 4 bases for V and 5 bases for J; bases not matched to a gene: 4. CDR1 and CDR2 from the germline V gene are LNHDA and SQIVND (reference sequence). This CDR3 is CASSTPQGYGYTF. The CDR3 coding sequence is TGTGCCAGTAGTACCCCACAGGGGTATGGCTACACCTTC. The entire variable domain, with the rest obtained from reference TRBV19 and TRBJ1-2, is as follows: DGGITQSPKYLFRKEGQNVTLSCEQNLNHDAMYWYRQDPGQGLRLIYYSQIVNDFQKGDIAEGYSVSREKKESFPLTVTSAQKNPTAFYLCASSTPQGYGYTFGSGTRLTVV.

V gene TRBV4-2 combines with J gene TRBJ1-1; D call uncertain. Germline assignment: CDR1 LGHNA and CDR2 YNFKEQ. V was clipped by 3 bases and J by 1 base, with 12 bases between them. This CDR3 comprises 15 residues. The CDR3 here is CASSQQNLRNTEAFF. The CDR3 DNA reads TGTGCCAGCAGCCAGCAGAATCTCAGGAACACTGAAGCTTTCTTT.

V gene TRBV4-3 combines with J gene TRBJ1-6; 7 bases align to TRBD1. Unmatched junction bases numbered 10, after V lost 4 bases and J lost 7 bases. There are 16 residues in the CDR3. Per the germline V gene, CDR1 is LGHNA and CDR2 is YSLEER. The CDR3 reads CASSRVSGTVNSPLHF. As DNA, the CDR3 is TGCGCCAGCAGCCGAGTTTCCGGGACAGTAAATTCACCCCTCCACTTT.

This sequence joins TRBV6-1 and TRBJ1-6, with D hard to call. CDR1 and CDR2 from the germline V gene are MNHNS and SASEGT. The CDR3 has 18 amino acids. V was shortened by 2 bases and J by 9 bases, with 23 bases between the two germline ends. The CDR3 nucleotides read TGTGCCAGCAGTGAATTCTTGCTGATGGCAGGTCAAGGTTCACCCCTCCACTTT. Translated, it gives CASSEFLLMAGQGSPLHF.

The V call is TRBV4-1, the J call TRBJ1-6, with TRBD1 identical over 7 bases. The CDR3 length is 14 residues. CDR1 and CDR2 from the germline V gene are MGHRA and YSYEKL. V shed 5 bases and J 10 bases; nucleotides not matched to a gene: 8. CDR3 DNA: TGCGCCAGCAGCGTACAGGGGATCGGATCACCCCTCCACTTT. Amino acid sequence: CASSVQGIGSPLHF.

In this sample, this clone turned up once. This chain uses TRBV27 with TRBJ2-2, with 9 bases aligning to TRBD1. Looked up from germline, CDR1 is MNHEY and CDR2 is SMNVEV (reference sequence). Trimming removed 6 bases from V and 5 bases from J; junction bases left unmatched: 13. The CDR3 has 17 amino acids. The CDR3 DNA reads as TGTGCCAGCAGACGCGTCCCGGGACAGGGTGGGACCGGGGAGCTGTTTTTT. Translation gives CASRRVPGQGGTGELFF.

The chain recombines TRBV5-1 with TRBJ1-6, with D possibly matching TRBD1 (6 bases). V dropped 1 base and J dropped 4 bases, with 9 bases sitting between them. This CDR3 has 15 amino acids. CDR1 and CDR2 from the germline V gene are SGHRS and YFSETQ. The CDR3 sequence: CASSLSTGYNSPLHF. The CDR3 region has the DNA TGCGCCAGCAGCTTGTCGACAGGATATAATTCACCCCTCCACTTT.

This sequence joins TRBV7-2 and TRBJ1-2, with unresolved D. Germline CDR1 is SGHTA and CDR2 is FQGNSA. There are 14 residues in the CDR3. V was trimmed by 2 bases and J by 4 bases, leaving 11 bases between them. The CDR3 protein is CASSLWQATYGYTF. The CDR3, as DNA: TGTGCCAGCAGCTTATGGCAGGCTACCTATGGCTACACCTTC.

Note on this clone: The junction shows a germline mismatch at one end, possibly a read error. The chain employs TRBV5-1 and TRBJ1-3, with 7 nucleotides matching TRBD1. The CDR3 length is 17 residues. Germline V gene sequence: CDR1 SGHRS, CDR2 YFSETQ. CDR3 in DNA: TGCGCCAGCAGCTTGGATTTCGGGACAGTTATAGGAAGCACCATATATTTT. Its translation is CASSLDFGTVIGSTIYF.

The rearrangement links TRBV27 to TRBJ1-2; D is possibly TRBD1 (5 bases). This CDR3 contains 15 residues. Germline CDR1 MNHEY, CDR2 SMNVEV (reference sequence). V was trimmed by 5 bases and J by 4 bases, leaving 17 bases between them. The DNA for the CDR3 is TGTGCCAGCAGTCCCCGGGACTTAGCAACCTATGGCTACACCTTC. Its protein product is CASSPRDLATYGYTF.

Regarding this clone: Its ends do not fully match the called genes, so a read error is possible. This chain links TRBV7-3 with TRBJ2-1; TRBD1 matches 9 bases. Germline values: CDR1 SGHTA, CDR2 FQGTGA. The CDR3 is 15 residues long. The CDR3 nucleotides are TGTGCCAGCAGCCTAACAGGGGGCAAAGTCTATGAGCAGTTCTTC. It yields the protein CASSLTGGKVYEQFF. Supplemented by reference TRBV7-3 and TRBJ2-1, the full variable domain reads GAGVSQTPSNKVTEKGKYVELRCDPISGHTALYWYRQSLGQGPEFLIYFQGTGAADDSGLPNDRFFAVRPEGSVSTLKIQRTERGDSAVYLCASSLTGGKVYEQFFGPGTRLTVL.

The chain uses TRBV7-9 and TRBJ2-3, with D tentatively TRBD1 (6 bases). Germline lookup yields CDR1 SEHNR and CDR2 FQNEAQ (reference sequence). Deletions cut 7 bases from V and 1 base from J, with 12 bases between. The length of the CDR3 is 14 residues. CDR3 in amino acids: CASNRVTGTDTQYF. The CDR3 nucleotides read TGTGCCAGCAACAGGGTGACTGGCACAGATACGCAGTATTTT.

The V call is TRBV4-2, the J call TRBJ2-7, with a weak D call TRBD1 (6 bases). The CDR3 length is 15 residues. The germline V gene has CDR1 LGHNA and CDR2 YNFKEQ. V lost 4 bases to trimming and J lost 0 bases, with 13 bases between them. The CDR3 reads CASSPVGQNSYEQYF. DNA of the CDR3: TGTGCCAGCAGCCCCGTTGGACAGAACTCCTACGAGCAGTACTTC.

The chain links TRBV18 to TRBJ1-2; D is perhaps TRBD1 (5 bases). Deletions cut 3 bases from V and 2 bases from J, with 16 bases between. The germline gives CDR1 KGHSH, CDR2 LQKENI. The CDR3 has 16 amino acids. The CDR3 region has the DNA TGTGCCAGCTCACCTCCCCAGGGCCAAGGCAACTATGGCTACACCTTC. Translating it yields CASSPPQGQGNYGYTF.

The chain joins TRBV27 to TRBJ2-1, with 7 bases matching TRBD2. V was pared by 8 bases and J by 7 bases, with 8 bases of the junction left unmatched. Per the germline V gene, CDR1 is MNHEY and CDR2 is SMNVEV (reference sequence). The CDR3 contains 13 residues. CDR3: CASALGGANEQFF. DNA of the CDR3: TGTGCCAGCGCCCTGGGAGGGGCTAATGAGCAGTTCTTC.

The CDR3 nucleotides read TGTGCCAGCAGCCTAAGCTCCTATAATTCACCCCTCCACTTT. This gives the protein CASSLSSYNSPLHF. The genes are TRBV27 and TRBJ1-6; no clear D gene. The CDR3 has 14 amino acids. Trimming took off 6 bases at V and 0 bases at J, with 6 bases between the two ends. Germline loops: CDR1 MNHEY, CDR2 SMNVEV (reference sequence).

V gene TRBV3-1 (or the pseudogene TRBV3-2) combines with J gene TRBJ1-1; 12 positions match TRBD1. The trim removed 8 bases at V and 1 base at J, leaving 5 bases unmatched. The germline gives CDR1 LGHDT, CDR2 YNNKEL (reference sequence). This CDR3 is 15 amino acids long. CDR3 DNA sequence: TGTGCCAGCGGCCGGGACAGGGGGCCGAACACTGAAGCTTTCTTT. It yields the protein CASGRDRGPNTEAFF.

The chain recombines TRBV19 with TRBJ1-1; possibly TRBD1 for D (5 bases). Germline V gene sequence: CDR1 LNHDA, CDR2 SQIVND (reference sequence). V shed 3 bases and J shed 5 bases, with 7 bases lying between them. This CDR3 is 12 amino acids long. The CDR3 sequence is CASSMEGTEAFF. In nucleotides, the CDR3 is TGTGCCAGTAGTATGGAGGGGACTGAAGCTTTCTTT.

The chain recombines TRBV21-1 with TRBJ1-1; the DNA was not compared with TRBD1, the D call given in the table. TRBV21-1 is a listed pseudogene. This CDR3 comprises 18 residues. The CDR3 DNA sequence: TGTGCCAGCAGCAAAAGGTCGGGACAGAGAGGGGAGAACACTGAAGCTTTCTTT. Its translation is CASSKRSGQRGENTEAFF.

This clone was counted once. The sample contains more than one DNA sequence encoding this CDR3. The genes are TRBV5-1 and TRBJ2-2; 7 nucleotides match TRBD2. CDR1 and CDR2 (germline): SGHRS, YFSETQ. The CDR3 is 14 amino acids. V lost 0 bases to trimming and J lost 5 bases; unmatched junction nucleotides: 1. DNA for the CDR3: TGCGCCAGCAGCTTGGCCGGGGGGACCGGGGAGCTGTTTTTT. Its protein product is CASSLAGGTGELFF.

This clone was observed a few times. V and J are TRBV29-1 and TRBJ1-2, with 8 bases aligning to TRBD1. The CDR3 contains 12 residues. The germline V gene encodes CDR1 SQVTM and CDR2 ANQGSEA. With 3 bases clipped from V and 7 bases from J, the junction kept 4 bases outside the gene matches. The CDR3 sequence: CSVDRDRGGYTF. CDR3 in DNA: TGCAGCGTTGACCGAGACAGGGGTGGCTACACCTTC.

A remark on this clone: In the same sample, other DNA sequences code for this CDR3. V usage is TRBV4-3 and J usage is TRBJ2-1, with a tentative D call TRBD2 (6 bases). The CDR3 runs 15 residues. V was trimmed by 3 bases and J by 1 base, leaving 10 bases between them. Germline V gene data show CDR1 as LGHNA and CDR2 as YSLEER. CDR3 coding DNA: TGCGCCAGCAGCCAGGGTAGCGGTTCCTACAATGAGCAGTTCTTC. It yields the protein CASSQGSGSYNEQFF.

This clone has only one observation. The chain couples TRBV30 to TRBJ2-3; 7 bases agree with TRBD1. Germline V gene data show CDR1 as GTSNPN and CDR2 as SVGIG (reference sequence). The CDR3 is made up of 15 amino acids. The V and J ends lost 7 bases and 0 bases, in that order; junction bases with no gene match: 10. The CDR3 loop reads CAFAYGQASTDTQYF. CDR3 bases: TGTGCCTTTGCTTATGGACAGGCTAGCACAGATACGCAGTATTTT.

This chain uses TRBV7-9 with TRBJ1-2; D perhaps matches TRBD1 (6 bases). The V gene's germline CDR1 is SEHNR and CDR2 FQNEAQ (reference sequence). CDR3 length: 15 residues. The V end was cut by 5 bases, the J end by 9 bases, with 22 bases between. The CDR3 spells CASSTTGSLEVSYTF. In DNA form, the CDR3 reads TGTGCCAGCAGCACCACAGGGTCCCTGGAGGTCAGCTACACCTTC. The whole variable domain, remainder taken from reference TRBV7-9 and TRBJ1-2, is DTGVSQNPRHKITKRGQNVTFRCDPISEHNRLYWYRQTLGQGPEFLTYFQNEAQLEKSRLLSDRFSAERPKGSFSTLEIQRTEQGDSAMYLCASSTTGSLEVSYTFGSGTRLTVV.